This T cell receptor (beta chain) was recorded in a study of blood T cell repertoires in COVID-19. Study information: Acute-phase and convalescent COVID-19 samples originated in the United States, Italy and Spain. PBMCs, B-cell-depleted T cells, or T cells provided the cDNA or gDNA that made up the material.

In the original workflow: Nucleated cell counts were estimated from reference gene primer amplification. The method was immunoSEQ multiplex PCR; TCRdb's version includes in-frame clones alone and lacks a portion of them. V and J calls and clone size come straight from that table; D and trimming were deduced from the DNA. The sample lists hundreds of thousands of clones, approximately 90% occurring once. The CDR3 is 20 residues long. In germline, CDR1 is LNHNV, CDR2 YYDKDF (reference sequence). The J segment lost 0 bases and the V segment lost 0 bases, leaving 11 bases of the junction unmatched. This sequence joins TRBV15 and TRBJ1-5; TRBD1 matches 10 bases. The sequenced sample consisted of peripheral blood. The TCR originated in a man in his late teens or twenties with active or convalescent COVID-19. The CDR3 DNA is TGTGCCACCAGCAGAGACGGGCGCGGGACAGGGGACTATAGCAATCAGCCCCAGCATTTT. Its translation: CATSRDGRGTGDYSNQPQHF.